The source of this T cell receptor (beta chain) is a study of human T cells and chemical hapten exposure. In the case of this clonotype: Its antigen is still unknown.

Time point defined: patch test 1, 2 weeks after DPC sensitization. The treatment: therapeutic diphenylcyclopropenone sensitization with weekly scalp DPC. From whole blood left unfractionated, total RNA was extracted. Via MiXCR, TCRdb re-called the RACE reads, giving one row per CDR3 protein. The repertoire holds 300,000 to 350,000 distinct CDR3 sequences, about 7% seen once, with more than 7% in the top ten. Study-wide results and caveats: Controls formed significantly fewer large CDR3 similarity clusters than expanded TCRs did. Once DPC sensitization occurred, TCRs above 1 in 1000 frequency showed no change.

V was pared by 3 bases and J by 0 bases, with 3 bases between. CDR1 SQVTM and CDR2 ANQGSEA come from the germline V gene. The length of the CDR3 is 13 residues. This clonotype was obtained from a woman aged 18-30 years with alopecia areata. Some clones in this sample may be carry-over from other donors' samples. V and J are TRBV29-1 and TRBJ2-6; D unresolved. The input for sequencing was whole blood, taken in connection with sensitization to the hapten diphenylcyclopropenone (DPC). The CDR3 coding sequence is TGCAGCGTTGACAGCTCTGGGGCCAACGTCCTGACTTTC. Its translation: CSVDSSGANVLTF.